Below are 29 T cell receptor beta chains sequenced from a single sample in a study of T cells in women clearing cervical HPV infection. Repertoires were generated with immunoSEQ multiplex PCR, while TCRdb's copy carries only in-frame clones and drops some. This sample's clone table lists fewer than 35,000 clones. The sample was blood buffy coat. Receptors were obtained from a woman aged 18 to 69 with a cervical HPV16 infection that either progressed to CIN3+ or cleared (not recorded which).

Worth noting for this clone: The read terminates 3 residues before the CDR3 end, so the remaining end is supplied by the germline J gene. V usage is TRBV20-1 and J usage is TRBJ2-7; 7 bases map to TRBD2. The ends lost 5 bases at V and 3 bases at J; junction bases unmatched: 4. The CDR3 consists of 12 residues. CDR1 and CDR2 from the germline V gene are DFQATT and SNEGSKA (reference sequence). The chain's CDR3 is CSASRGDYEQYF. The CDR3 DNA, read in part, is TGCAGTGCTTCTCGGGGGGACTACGAG.

Remarks on this clone: The read terminates 3 residues ahead of where the CDR3 ends, so the germline J gene completes it. The chain combines TRBV20-1 with TRBJ2-5, with 9 bases matching TRBD1. CDR3 length equals 15 residues. Germline CDR1 DFQATT, CDR2 SNEGSKA (reference sequence). J gave up 1 base and V 6 bases, and 9 bases lay outside the gene matches. The CDR3 bases that were read are TGCAGTGCCAGACGGGGACAGGGAGGCCAAGAGACC. Its protein product is CSARRGQGGQET. The CDR3 in its entirety is CSARRGQGGQETQYF.

Notes on this clone: With the read ending 3 residues before the CDR3 end, the germline J gene is used to fill in that end. The V call is TRBV6-1, the J call TRBJ2-1, with 9 bases lining up with TRBD1. Germline V gene data show CDR1 as MNHNS and CDR2 as SASEGT. V lost 4 bases, J lost 7 bases, and 8 bases stayed unmatched. The CDR3 contains 15 residues. CDR3 residues: CASSAPGQGRNEQFF. The part of the CDR3 DNA that was read is TGTGCCAGCAGTGCCCCGGGACAGGGAAGGAATGAG.

As concerns this clone: The CDR3 extends 3 residues past the end of the read, so its final part is completed from the germline J gene. This rearrangement joins TRBV29-1 to TRBJ2-1; 7 bases fit TRBD2. This CDR3 is built from 16 residues. The junction had 16 bases not matched to a gene; V was cut back by 6 bases and J by 5 bases. Germline loops: CDR1 SQVTM, CDR2 ANQGSEA. CDR3 bases read: TGCAGCGTCGATGCGGGGTTTAGCGGGTCCGACAATGAG. This encodes CSVDAGFSGSDNE. The whole CDR3 region reads CSVDAGFSGSDNEQFF.

Details on this clone: The read stops 3 residues short of the end of the CDR3; the missing end is completed from the germline J gene. The chain couples TRBV6-1 to TRBJ1-5; 8 nucleotides line up with TRBD1. The V gene end was trimmed by 4 bases and the J gene end by 7 bases; junction bases not matched to a gene: 9. The V gene's germline CDR1 is MNHNS and CDR2 SASEGT. This CDR3 contains 15 residues. The chain's CDR3 is CASSVGAGGIQPQHF. The CDR3 bases that were read are TGTGCCAGCAGTGTTGGGGCAGGGGGCATCCAGCCC.

As concerns this clone: The missing CDR3 end, 3 residues past where the read stops, is filled in from the germline J gene. The chain links TRBV18 to TRBJ2-1; D perhaps matches TRBD1 (6 bases). The CDR3 covers 14 residues. The V and J ends lost 0 bases and 6 bases respectively, with 9 bases between them. Germline V lookup: CDR1 KGHSH, CDR2 LQKENI. CDR3 DNA (partial): TGTGCCAGCTCACCACCGGAAGGGGGCAATGAG. Its protein product is CASSPPEGGNE. The full CDR3 is CASSPPEGGNEQFF.

Of note for this clone: The sequence runs out 3 residues before the end of the CDR3; the remainder is reconstructed from the germline J gene. V is TRBV10-1 and J is TRBJ2-7, with 8 bases identical to TRBD1. Germline V CDR1 and CDR2: WNHNN, SYGVQD (reference sequence). The CDR3 loop spans 16 amino acids. The V and J ends lost 1 base and 3 bases, in that order; junction bases with no gene match: 8. The part of the CDR3 DNA that was read is TGCGCCAGCAGTGAGTGCCATGGACAGGGAGGCTACGAG. Translating gives CASSECHGQGGYE. The full CDR3 protein reads CASSECHGQGGYEQYF.

CDR3 residues: CSAPSRSGGGDTQYF. The CDR3 bases that were read are TGCAGTGCTCCCTCTAGGAGCGGGGGGGGAGATACG. The chain links TRBV20-1 to TRBJ2-3; 10 positions match TRBD2. From the germline J gene comes the end of the CDR3, since the read stops 3 residues before it. The germline V gene has CDR1 DFQATT and CDR2 SNEGSKA (reference sequence). This CDR3 region has 15 residues. Trimming took 5 bases from V and 5 from J; bases not matched to a gene: 10.

Turning to this clone: The read is 3 residues too short to cover the CDR3 end, so that end is filled in from the germline J gene. The chain combines TRBV5-1 with TRBJ2-7; 9 positions agree with TRBD1. V lost 3 bases, J lost 3 bases, and 4 bases stayed unmatched. The length of the CDR3 is 14 residues. Germline V gene sequence: CDR1 SGHRS, CDR2 YFSETQ. This CDR3 is CASSSGQGFYEQYF. Incomplete CDR3 DNA: TGCGCCAGCAGCTCGGGACAGGGATTCTACGAG. The full variable domain, rest sourced from reference TRBV5-1 and TRBJ2-7, is KAGVTQTPRYLIKTRGQQVTLSCSPISGHRSVSWYQQTPGQGLQFLFEYFSETQRNKGNFPGRFSGRQFSNSRSEMNVSTLELGDSALYLCASSSGQGFYEQYFGPGTRLTVT.

A word on this clone: The sequenced fragment ends 3 residues before the CDR3 boundary, so the rest is inferred from the germline J gene. This rearrangement joins TRBV5-5 to TRBJ1-2; unclear D gene. Looked up from germline, CDR1 is SGHKS and CDR2 is YYEKEE (reference sequence). The CDR3 is 13 residues long. The CDR3 bases that were read are TGTGCCAGCAGCTTCTTGGCCGCGGAAGGC. Its translation: CASSFLAAEG. The entire CDR3 is CASSFLAAEGYTF. The variable domain in full, with the rest retrieved from reference TRBV5-5 and TRBJ1-2, is DAGVTQSPTHLIKTRGQQVTLRCSPISGHKSVSWYQQVLGQGPQFIFQYYEKEERGRGNFPDRFSARQFPNYSSELNVNALLLGDSALYLCASSFLAAEGYTFGSGTRLTVV.

Points on this clone: The read ends 3 residues shy of where the CDR3 ends; the end is completed using the germline J gene. The chain employs TRBV2 and TRBJ2-1; 9 bases fit TRBD1. Germline lookup yields CDR1 SNHLY and CDR2 FYNNEI. V lost 7 bases to trimming and J lost 2 bases; unmatched junction nucleotides: 9. The CDR3 consists of 16 residues. CDR3 bases read: TGTGCCAGCACCCCGGGACAGGGATGGACCTACAATGAG. Translating it yields CASTPGQGWTYNE. The whole CDR3 reads CASTPGQGWTYNEQFF.

Details on this clone: The sequence runs out 3 residues before the end of the CDR3; the remainder is reconstructed from the germline J gene. This chain connects TRBV20-1 to TRBJ1-2; D might be TRBD1 (5 bases). The CDR3 has 13 amino acids. Germline V CDR1 and CDR2: DFQATT, SNEGSKA (reference sequence). V was pared by 6 bases and J by 6 bases, with 17 bases between. CDR3 in amino acids: CSAGGRGAHGYTF. CDR3 DNA, as far as it was read: TGCAGTGCCGGGGGACGAGGGGCCCATGGC.

As for this clone: The observed sequence ends 3 residues before the CDR3 terminus, with the missing tail filled in from the germline J gene. The gene calls are TRBV18 and TRBJ1-2, with D possibly matching TRBD1 (5 bases). This CDR3 has 15 residues. In germline, CDR1 is KGHSH, CDR2 LQKENI. V lost 3 bases and J lost 0, with 11 bases in between. The CDR3: CASSPVGDSNYGYTF. The sequenced CDR3 bases are TGTGCCAGCTCACCCGTAGGGGATTCTAACTATGGC.

Remarks on this clone: The CDR3 end falls 3 residues outside the read, so it is completed with the germline J gene. The chain has TRBV28 and TRBJ2-5; no firm D call. This CDR3 has 15 residues. Germline CDR1 MDHEN, CDR2 SYDVKM. V was pared by 5 bases and J by 1 base, with 14 bases between. The CDR3 bases that were read are TGTGCCAGCAGTCCTCAGGTGGGCATCCAAGAGACC. Amino acid sequence: CASSPQVGIQET. The entire CDR3 sequence reads CASSPQVGIQETQYF.

Concerning this clone itself: The CDR3 end is not reached by the read, which stops 3 residues before it; the germline J gene fills it in. J is TRBJ1-2 and V is TRBV19; the match to TRBD1 covers 9 bases. This CDR3 is built from 15 residues. Germline assignment: CDR1 LNHDA and CDR2 SQIVND (reference sequence). V gave up 3 bases and J gave up 5 bases; unmatched junction bases: 7. The sequenced CDR3 bases are TGTGCCAGTAGTATGGTACAGGGGGCGCGGTATGGC. It is translated as CASSMVQGARYG. The entire CDR3 sequence reads CASSMVQGARYGYTF.

As regards this clone: The CDR3 goes on 3 residues after the read ends, and that part is filled in from the germline J gene. The rearrangement joins TRBV30 to TRBJ2-5, with 9 positions matching TRBD2. Trimming took 5 bases from V and 5 from J; bases not matched to a gene: 9. The CDR3 sequence is 14 residues long. Germline CDR1 and CDR2: GTSNPN and SVGIG (reference sequence). CDR3 region: CAWGRGGALETQYF. The part of the CDR3 DNA that was read is TGTGCCTGGGGTCGCGGGGGGGCCTTGGAGACC.

To note about this clone: The CDR3 is cut off 3 residues early in the read; its end comes from the germline J gene. V and J are TRBV7-9 and TRBJ2-5; D is possibly TRBD2 (6 bases). V lost 5 bases and J 1 base, leaving 11 bases between the germline ends. Germline V lookup: CDR1 SEHNR, CDR2 FQNEAQ (reference sequence). This CDR3 has 14 amino acids. The CDR3 here is CASSTAGPQETQYF. Incomplete CDR3 DNA: TGTGCCAGCAGCACCGCGGGGCCCCAAGAGACC. The full variable domain, with the rest looked up from reference TRBV7-9 and TRBJ2-5, is DTGVSQNPRHKITKRGQNVTFRCDPISEHNRLYWYRQTLGQGPEFLTYFQNEAQLEKSRLLSDRFSAERPKGSFSTLEIQRTEQGDSAMYLCASSTAGPQETQYFGPGTRLLVL.

A note on this clone: The read is 3 residues too short to cover the CDR3 end, so that end is filled in from the germline J gene. The J gene is TRBJ2-7, the V gene TRBV18, with 9 bases fitting TRBD1. The length of the CDR3 is 15 residues. Losses at the gene ends were 4 bases for V and 3 bases for J; bases not matched to a gene: 7. From germline, CDR1 is KGHSH and CDR2 LQKENI. The part of the CDR3 DNA that was read is TGTGCCAGCTCACTTGACAGGGGGTCGGGCTACGAG. This gives the protein CASSLDRGSGYE. The whole CDR3 region reads CASSLDRGSGYEQYF.

A note on this clone: The read ends 3 residues before the CDR3 terminus; that terminus is restored from the germline J gene. This chain uses TRBV7-2 with TRBJ2-5, with 9 bases that match TRBD1. The V segment lost 2 bases and the J segment 2 bases; nucleotides outside the gene matches: 3. This CDR3 region has 15 residues. Germline V gene lookup returns CDR1 SGHTA and CDR2 FQGNSA. The covered CDR3 bases are TGTGCCAGCAGCTTAATGGGACAGGGTCAAGAGACC. It translates to CASSLMGQGQET. The whole CDR3 sequence reads CASSLMGQGQETQYF.

The CDR3 reads CASSIWGHTGELFF. CDR3 bases read: TGTGCCAGTAGTATTTGGGGGCACACCGGGGAG. The chain couples TRBV19 to TRBJ2-2, with a possible D match to TRBD1 (6 bases). Coverage ceases 3 residues before the CDR3 finishes, and the germline J gene fills in the end. Per the germline V gene, CDR1 is LNHDA and CDR2 is SQIVND (reference sequence). V lost 3 bases to trimming and J lost 3 bases, with 8 bases between them. The CDR3 consists of 14 residues.

With respect to this clone: The CDR3 end is not reached by the read, which stops 3 residues before it; the germline J gene fills it in. The rearrangement links TRBV19 to TRBJ1-4; 11 bases are a match to TRBD1. CDR1 and CDR2 from the germline V gene are LNHDA and SQIVND (reference sequence). The CDR3 covers 15 residues. V lost 5 bases to trimming and J lost 8 bases; unmatched junction nucleotides: 7. CDR3 bases read: TGTGCCAGTAGTCCACGGACAGGGGGCAGGGAAAAA. This codes for CASSPRTGGREK. The full CDR3 is CASSPRTGGREKLFF.

Remarks on this clone: The read terminates 3 residues ahead of where the CDR3 ends, so the germline J gene completes it. V usage is TRBV7-2 and J usage is TRBJ2-5; 7 nucleotides match TRBD2. With 2 bases clipped from V and 2 bases from J, the junction kept 2 bases outside the gene matches. The CDR3 runs 14 residues. Germline V lookup: CDR1 SGHTA, CDR2 FQGNSA. The part of the CDR3 DNA that was read is TGTGCCAGCAGCTTACAAGCGGGGCAAGAGACC. Amino acid sequence: CASSLQAGQET. The CDR3 reads in full as CASSLQAGQETQYF.

In regard to this clone: The missing CDR3 end, 3 residues past where the read stops, is filled in from the germline J gene. V and J are TRBV5-6 and TRBJ1-4; tentatively, D is TRBD1 (5 bases). The CDR3 consists of 12 residues. CDR1 is SGHDT and CDR2 is YYEEEE in the germline V gene. Deletions cut 2 bases from V and 7 bases from J, with 6 bases between. This CDR3 is CASSFDSEKLFF. CDR3 bases read: TGTGCCAGCAGCTTCGACAGTGAAAAA.

About this clone itself: The sequence runs out 3 residues before the end of the CDR3; the remainder is reconstructed from the germline J gene. The V and J genes are TRBV20-1 and TRBJ1-5, with 7 bases that match TRBD1. In germline, CDR1 is DFQATT, CDR2 SNEGSKA (reference sequence). This CDR3 contains 14 residues. V gave up 0 bases and J gave up 6 bases; unmatched junction bases: 5. The CDR3 loop reads CSARDNGQVQPQHF. The CDR3 DNA, read in part, is TGCAGTGCTAGAGATAACGGACAGGTTCAGCCC.

Details on this clone: The read ends 3 residues early relative to the CDR3; the germline J gene fills the gap. The chain employs TRBV2 and TRBJ2-1; 8 bases line up with TRBD1. The CDR3 extends over 15 amino acids. J was trimmed by 4 bases and V by 5 bases; bases with no gene match: 7. The germline V gene encodes CDR1 SNHLY and CDR2 FYNNEI. The DNA read from the CDR3 is TGTGCCAGCAGTCGGACAGGGAGTCGATACAATGAG. Residues: CASSRTGSRYNE. The complete CDR3 sequence is CASSRTGSRYNEQFF. Complete variable domain (other parts from reference TRBV2 and TRBJ2-1): EPEVTQTPSHQVTQMGQEVILRCVPISNHLYFYWYRQILGQKVEFLVSFYNNEISEKSEIFDDQFSVERPDGSNFTLKIRSTKLEDSAMYFCASSRTGSRYNEQFFGPGTRLTVL.

CDR3 DNA, as far as it was read: TGTGCCAGCACCACTCAGGGGGGTCAGCCC. Its protein is CASTTQGGQP. The entire CDR3 is CASTTQGGQPQHF. The chain has TRBV7-2 and TRBJ1-5; 7 positions agree with TRBD1. The CDR3 end falls 3 residues outside the read, so it is completed with the germline J gene. This CDR3 spans 13 amino acids. Germline values: CDR1 SGHTA, CDR2 FQGNSA. V lost 7 bases to trimming and J lost 6 bases; unmatched junction nucleotides: 6.

A note on this clone: With the read ending 3 residues before the CDR3 end, the germline J gene is used to fill in that end. The V and J genes are TRBV6-2 or TRBV6-3 and TRBJ2-3, with TRBD2 identical over 13 bases. Unmatched junction bases numbered 5, after V lost 4 bases and J lost 4 bases. The CDR3 spans 16 residues. Germline V gives CDR1 MNHEY, CDR2 SVGEGT. The CDR3 reads CASSSYGLAGADTQYF. Partial CDR3 DNA: TGTGCCAGCAGTTCCTATGGACTAGCGGGGGCAGATACG.

Turning to this clone: Read coverage stops 3 residues before the CDR3 terminus; the germline J gene supplies the remainder. This chain connects TRBV7-9 to TRBJ2-7; D is unclear. Germline V gene data show CDR1 as SEHNR and CDR2 as FQNEAQ (reference sequence). V was clipped by 5 bases and J by 4 bases, with 9 bases between them. CDR3 length: 12 amino acids. The CDR3 is CASSRTQYEQYF. The part of the CDR3 DNA that was read is TGTGCCAGCAGCCGTACTCAATACGAG.

The covered CDR3 bases are TGTGCCAGCAGTTTACCACCCGGACAGGGAAGTCCCAGGGTACGC. Its protein product is CASSLPPGQGSPRVR. The CDR3 as a whole reads CASSLPPGQGSPRVRYTF. The chain carries TRBV28 and TRBJ1-2; 8 bases are shared with TRBD1. The sequenced fragment ends 3 residues before the CDR3 boundary, so the rest is inferred from the germline J gene. The V gene's germline CDR1 is MDHEN and CDR2 SYDVKM. The CDR3 spans 18 residues.